Shown below are 3 T cell receptor beta chains from a single sample sequenced in a study of T cell repertoires in cytomegalovirus infection. A single record per CDR3 protein comes from TCRdb applying MiXCR to the reads. The data contain around 34,000 distinct CDR3 sequences, less than 60% of them singletons. The antigens of these receptors remain unknown. Sequencing was performed on CD8+ T cells from cultured PBMCs, taken from culture after CMV antigen stimulation. These receptors were collected from a human donor in good health (CMV status not recorded). Some clones in this sample may be carry-over from other donors' samples.

This clonotype was seen a handful of times. The chain recombines TRBV3-1 with TRBJ1-5, with unresolved D. This CDR3 spans 13 amino acids. Germline V gene data show CDR1 as LGHDT and CDR2 as YNNKEL (reference sequence). The germline V and J ends were trimmed by 0 bases and 3 bases, with 3 bases remaining between them. CDR3 sequence (DNA): TGTGCCAGCAGCCAAGAAGACAATCAGCCCCAGCATTTT. It specifies CASSQEDNQPQHF.

This clonotype was counted a few times. V gene TRBV7-4 combines with J gene TRBJ1-2; the match to TRBD1 covers 7 bases. V trimming: 0 bases; J trimming: 5 bases; junction bases outside the gene matches: 3. Germline loops: CDR1 SGHVT, CDR2 SQSDAQ. The CDR3 contains 14 residues. CDR3 amino acids: CASSLAGTDYGYTF. CDR3 nucleotides: TGTGCCAGCAGCTTAGCAGGGACAGATTATGGCTACACCTTC.

The rearrangement links TRBV18 to TRBJ1-6, with 9 positions matching TRBD1. Trimming removed 0 bases from V and 7 bases from J; junction bases left unmatched: 4. The CDR3 covers 16 residues. CDR1 and CDR2 (germline): KGHSH, LQKENI. The CDR3 DNA reads as TGTGCCAGCTCACCACCTGGACAGGGGCTGAATTCACCCCTCCACTTT. Translation: CASSPPGQGLNSPLHF. Using reference TRBV18 and TRBJ1-6 for the parts outside the CDR3, the full variable domain is NAGVMQNPRHLVRRRGQEARLRCSPMKGHSHVYWYRQLPEEGLKFMVYLQKENIIDESGMPKERFSAEFPKEGPSILRIQQVVRGDSAAYFCASSPPGQGLNSPLHFGNGTRLTVT.